What follows describes a single TCR beta chain. This record belongs to a study of blood T cell repertoires in COVID-19. The CDR3 runs to 13 residues. V lost 4 bases and J lost 2, with 7 bases in between. The assay was immunoSEQ multiplex PCR, and TCRdb's table has in-frame clones only and misses some. Among around 52,000 clones listed, 82% were seen once. The receptor was isolated from a woman over 75 with acute or convalescent COVID-19. Sequencing was performed on peripheral blood. V and J are TRBV12-3 or TRBV12-4 and TRBJ2-3; perhaps TRBD2 as D (6 bases). The CDR3 sequence is CASSWDSTDTQYF. CDR3 DNA: TGTGCCAGCAGTTGGGACTCCACAGATACGCAGTATTTT.